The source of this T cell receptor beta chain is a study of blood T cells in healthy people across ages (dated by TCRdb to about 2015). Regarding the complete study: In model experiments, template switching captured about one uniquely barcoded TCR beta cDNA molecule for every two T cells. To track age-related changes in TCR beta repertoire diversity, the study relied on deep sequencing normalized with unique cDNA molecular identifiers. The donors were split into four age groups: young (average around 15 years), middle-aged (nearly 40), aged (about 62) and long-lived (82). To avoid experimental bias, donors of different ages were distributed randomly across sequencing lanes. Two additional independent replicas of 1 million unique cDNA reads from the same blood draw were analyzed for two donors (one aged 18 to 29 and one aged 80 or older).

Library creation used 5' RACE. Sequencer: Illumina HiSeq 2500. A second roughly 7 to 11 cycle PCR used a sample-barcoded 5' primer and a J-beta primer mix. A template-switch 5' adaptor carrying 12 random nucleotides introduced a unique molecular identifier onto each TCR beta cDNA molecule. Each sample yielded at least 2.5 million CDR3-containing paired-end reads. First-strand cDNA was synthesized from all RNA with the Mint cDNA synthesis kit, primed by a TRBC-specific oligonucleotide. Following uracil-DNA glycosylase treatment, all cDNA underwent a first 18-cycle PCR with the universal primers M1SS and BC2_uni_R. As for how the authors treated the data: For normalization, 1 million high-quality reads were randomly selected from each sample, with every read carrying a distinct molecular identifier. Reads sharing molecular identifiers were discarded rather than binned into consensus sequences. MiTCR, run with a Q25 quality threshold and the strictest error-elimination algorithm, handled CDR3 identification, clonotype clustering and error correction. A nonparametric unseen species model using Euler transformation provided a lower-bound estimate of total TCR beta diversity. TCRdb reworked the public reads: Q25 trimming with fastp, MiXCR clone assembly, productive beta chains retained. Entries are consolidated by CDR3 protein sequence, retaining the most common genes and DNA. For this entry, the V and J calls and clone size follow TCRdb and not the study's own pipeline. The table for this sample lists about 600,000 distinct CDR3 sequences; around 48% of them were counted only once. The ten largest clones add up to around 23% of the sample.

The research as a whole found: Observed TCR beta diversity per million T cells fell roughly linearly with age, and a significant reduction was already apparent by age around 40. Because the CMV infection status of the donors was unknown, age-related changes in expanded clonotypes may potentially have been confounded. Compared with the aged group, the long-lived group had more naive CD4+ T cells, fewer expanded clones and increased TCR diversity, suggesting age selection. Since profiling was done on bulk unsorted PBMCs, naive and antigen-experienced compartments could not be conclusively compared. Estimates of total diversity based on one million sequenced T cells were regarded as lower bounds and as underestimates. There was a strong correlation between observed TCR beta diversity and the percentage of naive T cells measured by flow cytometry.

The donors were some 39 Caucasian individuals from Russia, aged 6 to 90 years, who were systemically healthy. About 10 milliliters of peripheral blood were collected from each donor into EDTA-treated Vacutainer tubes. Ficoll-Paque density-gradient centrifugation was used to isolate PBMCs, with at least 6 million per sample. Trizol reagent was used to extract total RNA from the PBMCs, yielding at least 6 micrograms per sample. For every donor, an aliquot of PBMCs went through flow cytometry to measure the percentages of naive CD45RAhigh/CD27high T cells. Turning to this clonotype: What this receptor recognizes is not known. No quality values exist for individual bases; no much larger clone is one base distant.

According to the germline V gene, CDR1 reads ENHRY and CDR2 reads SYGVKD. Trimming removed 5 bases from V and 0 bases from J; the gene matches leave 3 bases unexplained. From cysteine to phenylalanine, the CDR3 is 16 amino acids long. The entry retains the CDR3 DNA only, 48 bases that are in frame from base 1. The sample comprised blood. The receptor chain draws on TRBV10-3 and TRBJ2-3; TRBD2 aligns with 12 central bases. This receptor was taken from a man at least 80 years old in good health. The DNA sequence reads TGTGCCATCAGTCCCGGGACTAGCGGGAGCACAGATACGCAGTATTTT. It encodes CAISPGTSGSTDTQYF.